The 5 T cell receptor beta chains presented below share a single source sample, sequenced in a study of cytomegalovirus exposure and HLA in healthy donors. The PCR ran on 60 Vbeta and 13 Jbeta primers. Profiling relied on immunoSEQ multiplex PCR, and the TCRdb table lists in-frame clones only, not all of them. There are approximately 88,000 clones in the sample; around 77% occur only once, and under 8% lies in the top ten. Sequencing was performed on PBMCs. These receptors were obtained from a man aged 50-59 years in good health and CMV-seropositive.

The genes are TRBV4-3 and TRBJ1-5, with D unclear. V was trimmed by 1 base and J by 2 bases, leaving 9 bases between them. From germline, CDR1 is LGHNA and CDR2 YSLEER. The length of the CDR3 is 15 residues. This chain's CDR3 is CASSQVWQGNQPQHF. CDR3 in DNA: TGCGCCAGCAGCCAAGTGTGGCAGGGCAATCAGCCCCAGCATTTT.

CDR3 sequence reads: CASRVEYNSPLHF. The CDR3, as DNA: TGTGCCAGCAGGGTGGAGTATAATTCACCCCTCCACTTT. The chain combines TRBV19 with TRBJ1-6, with a tentative D call TRBD1 (5 bases). The V gene lost 9 bases and the J gene lost 4 bases, with 10 bases spanning the gap. The germline gives CDR1 LNHDA, CDR2 SQIVND (reference sequence). The length of the CDR3 is 13 residues.

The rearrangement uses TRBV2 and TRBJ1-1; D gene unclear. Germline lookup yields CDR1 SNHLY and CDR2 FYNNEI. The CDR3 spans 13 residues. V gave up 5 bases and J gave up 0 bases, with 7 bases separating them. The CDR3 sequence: CASSLALNTEAFF. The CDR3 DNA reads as TGTGCCAGCAGTTTGGCCTTGAACACTGAAGCTTTCTTT.

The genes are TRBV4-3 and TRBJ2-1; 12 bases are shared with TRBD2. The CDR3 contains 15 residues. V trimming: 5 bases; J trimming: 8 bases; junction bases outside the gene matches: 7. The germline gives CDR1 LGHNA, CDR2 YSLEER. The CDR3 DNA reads TGCGCCAGCAGCGGCACTAGCGGGGGGCGGGATGAGCAGTTCTTC. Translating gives CASSGTSGGRDEQFF.

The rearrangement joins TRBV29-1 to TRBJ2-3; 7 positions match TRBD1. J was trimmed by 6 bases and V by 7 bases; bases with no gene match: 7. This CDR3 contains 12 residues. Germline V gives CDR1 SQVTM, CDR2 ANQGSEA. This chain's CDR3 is CSARDSGDTQYF. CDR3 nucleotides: TGCAGCGCCCGGGACAGTGGGGATACGCAGTATTTT.